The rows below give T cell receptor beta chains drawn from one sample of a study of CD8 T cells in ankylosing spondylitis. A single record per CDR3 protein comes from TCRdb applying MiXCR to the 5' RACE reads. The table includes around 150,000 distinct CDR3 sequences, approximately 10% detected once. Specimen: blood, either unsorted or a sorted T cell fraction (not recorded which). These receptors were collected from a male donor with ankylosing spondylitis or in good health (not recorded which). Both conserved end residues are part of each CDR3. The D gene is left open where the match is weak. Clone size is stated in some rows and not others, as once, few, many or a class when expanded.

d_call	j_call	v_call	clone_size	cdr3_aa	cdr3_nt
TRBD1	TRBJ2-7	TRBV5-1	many	CASSWNPGQAYEQYF	TGCGCCAGCAGCTGGAATCCGGGACAGGCCTACGAGCAGTACTTC
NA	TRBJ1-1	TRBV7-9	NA	CASSLVVGQGTEAFF	TGTGCCAGCAGCTTAGTTGTGGGGCAGGGCACTGAAGCTTTCTTT
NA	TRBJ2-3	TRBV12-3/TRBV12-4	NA	CASSLMKLLVSSGTDTQYF	TGTGCCAGCAGTCTGATGAAATTACTAGTCTCAAGTGGCACAGATACGCAGTATTTT
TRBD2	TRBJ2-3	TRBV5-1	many	CASSSGTSVSSSTDTQYF	TGCGCCAGCAGCTCCGGGACTAGCGTGAGTTCTAGCACAGATACGCAGTATTTT
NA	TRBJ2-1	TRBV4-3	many	CASSQGLAYNEQFF	TGCGCCAGCAGCCAAGGACTAGCCTACAATGAGCAGTTCTTC
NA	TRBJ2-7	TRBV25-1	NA	CASSDKGAYEQYF	TGTGCCAGCAGTGATAAGGGGGCCTACGAGCAGTACTTC
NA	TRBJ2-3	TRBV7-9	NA	CASSLVGSDTQYF	TGTGCCAGCAGCTTAGTGGGCTCAGATACGCAGTATTTT
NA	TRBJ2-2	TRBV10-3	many	CAGKTGTGELFF	TGTGCCGGAAAAACAGGGACCGGGGAGCTGTTTTTT
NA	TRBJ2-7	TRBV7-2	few	CASSLMLGQAYEQYF	TGTGCCAGCAGCTTAATGCTGGGACAAGCCTACGAGCAGTACTTC
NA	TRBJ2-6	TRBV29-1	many	CGSRSSGANVLTF	TGCGGCTCTCGGAGTTCTGGGGCCAACGTCCTGACTTTC
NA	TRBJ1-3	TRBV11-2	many	CASSFEGNTIYF	TGTGCCAGCAGCTTCGAAGGAAACACCATATATTTT
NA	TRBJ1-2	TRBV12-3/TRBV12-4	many	CASNSGGFYGYTF	TGTGCCAGCAACTCCGGGGGGTTCTATGGCTACACCTTC
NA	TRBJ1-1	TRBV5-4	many	CASSRTSTEAFF	TGTGCCAGCAGCCGGACGAGCACTGAAGCTTTCTTT
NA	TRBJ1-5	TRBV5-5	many	CASTPGGGVNQPQHF	TGTGCCAGCACCCCGGGAGGGGGTGTCAATCAGCCCCAGCATTTT
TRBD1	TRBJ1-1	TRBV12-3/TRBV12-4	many	CASSKQGVNEAFF	TGTGCCAGCAGCAAACAGGGGGTTAATGAAGCTTTCTTT
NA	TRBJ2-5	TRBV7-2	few	CASSRRAGAPQETQYF	TGTGCCAGCAGCCGGCGGGCGGGGGCCCCCCAAGAGACCCAGTACTTC
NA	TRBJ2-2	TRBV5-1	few	CASSSRAPGGELFF	TGCGCCAGCAGCAGCCGGGCCCCAGGGGGGGAGCTGTTTTTT
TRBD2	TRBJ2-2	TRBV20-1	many	CSALDAGGHTGELFF	TGCAGTGCTCTAGACGCGGGAGGACACACCGGGGAGCTGTTTTTT
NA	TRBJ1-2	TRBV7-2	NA	CASSLFKGSPDGYTF	TGTGCCAGCAGCCTATTTAAAGGGTCCCCGGATGGCTACACCTTC
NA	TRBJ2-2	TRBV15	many	CATSRDSQLAVGELFF	TGTGCCACCAGCAGAGATTCCCAATTAGCGGTCGGGGAGCTGTTTTTT
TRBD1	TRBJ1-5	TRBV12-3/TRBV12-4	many	CASRGQGNQPQHF	TGTGCCAGCAGGGGACAGGGTAATCAGCCCCAGCATTTT
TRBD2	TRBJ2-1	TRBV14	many	CASSKGLAGPEQFF	TGTGCCAGCAGTAAGGGACTAGCGGGGCCAGAGCAGTTCTTC
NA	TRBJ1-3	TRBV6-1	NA	CASSEALRAGAGNTIYF	TGTGCCAGCAGTGAAGCGCTTCGGGCTGGGGCTGGAAACACCATATATTTT
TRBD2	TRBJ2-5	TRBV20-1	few	CSAGRPSGGEETQYF	TGCAGTGCTGGTCGTCCTAGCGGGGGGGAAGAGACCCAGTACTTC
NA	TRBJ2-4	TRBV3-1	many	CASSPRPDTQNIQYF	TGTGCCAGCAGCCCCCGCCCGGACACCCAAAACATTCAGTACTTC